This T cell receptor (beta chain) was identified in a study of vaccination and CD4 T cells after COVID-19. Study at large: Controls used CEFX viral epitopes (positive), HIV-1 Nef peptides (negative), or no peptide.

The CDR3 is made up of 14 amino acids. Trimming took off 4 bases at V and 2 bases at J, with 11 bases between the two ends. In germline, CDR1 is ENHRY, CDR2 SYGVKD. The treatment was: roughly 10-day PBMC culture with coronavirus spike peptide pools or control peptides (ViraFEST assay). Via ViraFEST, peptide pools expanded antigen-specific T cells before TCR sequencing. Days 3 and 7 saw half the medium replaced with fresh IL-2 medium. Worth noting for this clonotype: Its specificity is not known.

The Oncomine TCR Beta short-read assay sequenced DNA from cultured CD4+ T cells. Cultured CD4+ T cells yielded the extracted genomic DNA. TCRdb analysed the PCR reads with MiXCR anew, one entry per CDR3 protein. The sample contains approximately 16,000 distinct CDR3 sequences, roughly three quarters of which appear only once. The chain carries TRBV10-3 and TRBJ2-5; the D gene is possibly TRBD1 (5 bases). The clonotype comes from a human donor who had recovered from COVID-19. The sample was CD4+ T cells from blood, cultured in vitro. The CDR3 DNA follows: TGTGCCATCAGTGGGGGCAGTCTACAAGAGACCCAGTACTTC. Its protein is CAISGGSLQETQYF.